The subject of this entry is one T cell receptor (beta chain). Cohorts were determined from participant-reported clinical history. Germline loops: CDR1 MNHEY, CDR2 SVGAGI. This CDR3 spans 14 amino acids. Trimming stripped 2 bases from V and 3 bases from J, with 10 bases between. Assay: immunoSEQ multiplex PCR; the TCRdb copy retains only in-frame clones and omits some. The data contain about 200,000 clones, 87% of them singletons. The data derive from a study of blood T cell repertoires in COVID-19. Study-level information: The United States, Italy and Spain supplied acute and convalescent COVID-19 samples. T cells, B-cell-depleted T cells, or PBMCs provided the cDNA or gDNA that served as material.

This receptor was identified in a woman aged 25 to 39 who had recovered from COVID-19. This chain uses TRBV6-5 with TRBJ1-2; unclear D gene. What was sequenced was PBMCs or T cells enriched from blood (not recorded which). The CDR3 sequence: CASSYLDKDYGYTF. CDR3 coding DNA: TGTGCCAGCAGTTACCTTGACAAGGACTATGGCTACACCTTC.